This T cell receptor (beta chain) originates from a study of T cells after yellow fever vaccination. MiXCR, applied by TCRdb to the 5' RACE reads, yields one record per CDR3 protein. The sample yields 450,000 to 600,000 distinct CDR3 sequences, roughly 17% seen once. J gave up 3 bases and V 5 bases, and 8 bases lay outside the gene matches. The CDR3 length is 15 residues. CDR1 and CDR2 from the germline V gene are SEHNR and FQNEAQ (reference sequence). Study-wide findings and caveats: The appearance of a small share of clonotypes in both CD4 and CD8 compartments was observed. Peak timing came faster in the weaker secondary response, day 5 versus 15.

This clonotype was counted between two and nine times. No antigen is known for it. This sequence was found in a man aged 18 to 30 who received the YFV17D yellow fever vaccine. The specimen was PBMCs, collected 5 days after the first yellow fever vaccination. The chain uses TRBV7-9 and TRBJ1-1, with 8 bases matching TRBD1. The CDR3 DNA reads TGTGCCAGCAGCCGCAGACAGGGGTCGGACACTGAAGCTTTCTTT. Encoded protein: CASSRRQGSDTEAFF.